One T cell receptor beta chain is described in this entry. The junction differs from germline at one of its ends, possibly a read error. These data are taken from a study of blood T cell repertoires in COVID-19. The CDR3 contains 13 residues. Germline V gives CDR1 SNHLY, CDR2 FYNNEI. Profiled with immunoSEQ multiplex PCR; TCRdb holds only in-frame clones, not every one. The data show about 45,000 clones, 86% seen once. The TCR originated in a human donor in a cohort sampled during active COVID-19. The rearrangement uses TRBV2 and TRBJ2-7; D may be TRBD1 (6 bases). Sequencing input: peripheral blood. The CDR3 DNA is TGTGCCGGCAGTGGAGACAGGTCCTACGAGCAGTACTTC. It is translated as CAGSGDRSYEQYF.